The T cell receptor (beta chain) described here comes from a study of vaccination effects on CD4 cells after COVID-19. Overall study: Each person got two doses of an mRNA SARS-CoV-2 vaccine, BNT162b2 or mRNA-1273.

The study's findings and limits: Substantial clonal contraction characterized both infection- and vaccine-induced clones late after vaccination. Common cold coronaviruses were cross-recognized by only 1 of 255 vaccine-induced clones in healthy vaccinees.

Method: immunoSEQ multiplex PCR; TCRdb's copy keeps in-frame clones and lacks some. Of approximately 30,000 clones detected, over 65% appear once; the ten largest clones hold over 20%. Expansion with viral peptide pools was applied to antigen-specific CD4+ T cells by the ViraFEST assay prior to sequencing. Subsequent to a culture period of about ten days, CD4+ T cells were isolated. The healthy vaccine recipients, who had no prior SARS-CoV-2 infection, showed negative nucleocapsid antibodies. A few counts support this clone. The antigen is unknown. This CDR3 is built from 13 residues. Germline loops: CDR1 KGHSH, CDR2 LQKENI. Trimming left V 8 bases short and J 9 bases short, with 14 bases between.

The rearrangement uses TRBV18 and TRBJ1-6; no clear D. The material sequenced was CD4+ T cells from PBMCs cultured with HCoV-NL63 spike peptides, taken before COVID-19 vaccination. The sequence derives from a human donor who received a COVID-19 vaccine. CDR3: CASHGGPGSPLHF. Written as DNA, the CDR3 is TGTGCCAGCCACGGTGGACCTGGTTCACCCCTCCACTTT.